This TCR beta chain was profiled in a study of radiation and T cells in renal cell carcinoma. Study-wide results and limits: In blood, top tumor clones expanded by 2 weeks, shrinking by 4. No pretreatment tumor biopsies were available for baseline clonotypes.

Assay used: immunoSEQ multiplex PCR; TCRdb lists only in-frame clones, some missing. In the table there are roughly 130,000 clones, roughly 91% of which are singletons. Time point described: blood 2 weeks post-SBRT. Noted treatment: 15 Gy SBRT to primary tumor, nephrectomy 4 weeks later. Radiation-treated patients gave blood at baseline, week 2 and week 4. The patient's renal cell carcinoma had clear cell pathology. This clone was counted a single time. What it binds is not known. Germline CDR1 SGHNT, CDR2 YENEEA. The CDR3 loop spans 16 amino acids. The V and J ends lost 5 bases and 0 bases respectively, with 13 bases between them.

Material: blood, obtained from a patient whose treatment included radiotherapy and nephrectomy. This chain connects TRBV11-3 to TRBJ2-2; D is undetermined. The sequence came from a woman in her seventies with renal cell carcinoma. CDR3 coding DNA: TGTGCCAGCAGCCTCCATTGGGGTTCGAACACCGGGGAGCTGTTTTTT. Its translation: CASSLHWGSNTGELFF.